These 9 T cell receptor beta chains came from one sample sequenced in a study of cytomegalovirus exposure and HLA in healthy donors. PCR primers comprised 60 Vbeta and 13 Jbeta primers. Produced via immunoSEQ multiplex PCR; TCRdb's table is partial and in-frame only. The sample lists around 99,000 clones; around 77% were seen once. Sequencing was done on a sample of PBMCs. These receptors were collected from a man aged 35-49 years in good health and CMV-seronegative.

The chain joins TRBV5-1 to TRBJ1-1; D may be TRBD1 (6 bases). Looked up from germline, CDR1 is SGHRS and CDR2 is YFSETQ. CDR3 length: 14 residues. V was pared by 3 bases and J by 1 base, with 10 bases between. The CDR3 region has the DNA TGCGCCAGCAGCTGGACAGCAGGGAACACTGAAGCTTTCTTT. Protein product: CASSWTAGNTEAFF.

This clone was counted once. V gene TRBV9 combines with J gene TRBJ1-1; 8 bases line up with TRBD1. CDR1 is SGDLS and CDR2 is YYNGEE in the germline V gene. Trimming took 3 bases from V and 3 from J; bases not matched to a gene: 7. The CDR3 is 15 amino acids. This CDR3 is CASSGQGFFDTEAFF. CDR3 DNA: TGTGCCAGCAGCGGACAGGGGTTTTTCGACACTGAAGCTTTCTTT.

This clone appeared a few times. The chain links TRBV5-5 to TRBJ1-6; 8 bases fit TRBD1. Trimming cost V 4 bases and J 7 bases; bases outside gene matches: 10. CDR3 length equals 16 residues. CDR1 is SGHKS, CDR2 YYEKEE, per germline (reference sequence). As DNA, the CDR3 is TGTGCCAGCAGCCTAGCGGGGGACAGGAACAATTCACCCCTCCACTTT. It translates to CASSLAGDRNNSPLHF.

This clone was seen a handful of times. V gene TRBV4-2 combines with J gene TRBJ2-2; 9 bases fit TRBD2. Germline CDR1 LGHNA, CDR2 YNFKEQ. The CDR3 contains 16 residues. V was clipped by 0 bases and J by 7 bases; unmatched bases: 6. Here the CDR3 reads CASSQDRAGGGGELFF. The CDR3, as DNA: TGTGCCAGCAGCCAAGACAGAGCGGGGGGTGGCGGGGAGCTGTTTTTT.

The chain is built from TRBV19 and TRBJ2-2, with 10 positions matching TRBD1. CDR1 is LNHDA and CDR2 is SQIVND in the germline V gene (reference sequence). Trimming cost V 5 bases and J 7 bases; bases outside gene matches: 10. The CDR3 runs 16 residues. The CDR3 bases are TGTGCCAGTAGTGATGGGACAGGGGTATTCGTCGGGGAGCTGTTTTTT. Translating gives CASSDGTGVFVGELFF.

This chain uses TRBV19 with TRBJ2-2; 7 nucleotides align to TRBD1. V trimming: 6 bases; J trimming: 6 bases; junction bases outside the gene matches: 7. This CDR3 comprises 14 residues. Germline V CDR1 and CDR2: LNHDA, SQIVND (reference sequence). The CDR3 DNA reads TGTGCCAGTAGCATGACAGGGCGGGCCGGGGAGCTGTTTTTT. Its protein is CASSMTGRAGELFF.

The chain joins TRBV5-1 to TRBJ1-5; 8 bases are shared with TRBD1. V shed 0 bases and J 6 bases; nucleotides not matched to a gene: 5. The CDR3 has 15 amino acids. Per germline, CDR1 SGHRS and CDR2 YFSETQ. CDR3 loop: CASSLVPGGLQPQHF. Written as DNA, the CDR3 is TGCGCCAGCAGCTTGGTGCCAGGGGGCCTTCAGCCCCAGCATTTT.

The chain is built from TRBV2 and TRBJ2-3, with D perhaps matching TRBD1 (6 bases). The ends were cut back, 5 bases at V and 4 bases at J, with 16 bases in the middle. Germline V gene sequence: CDR1 SNHLY, CDR2 FYNNEI. This CDR3 has 15 residues. The CDR3 sequence is CASSSQGSQADTQYF. The CDR3 DNA follows: TGTGCCAGCAGTAGTCAGGGGTCGCAGGCAGATACGCAGTATTTT.

The chain joins TRBV6-1 to TRBJ2-1; 13 nucleotides line up with TRBD2. Losses at the gene ends were 4 bases for V and 3 bases for J; bases not matched to a gene: 3. The CDR3 has 16 amino acids. Germline CDR1 is MNHNS and CDR2 is SASEGT. CDR3 bases: TGTGCCAGCAGTGGAGGGACTAGCGGGAACTACAATGAGCAGTTCTTC. Its translation: CASSGGTSGNYNEQFF.